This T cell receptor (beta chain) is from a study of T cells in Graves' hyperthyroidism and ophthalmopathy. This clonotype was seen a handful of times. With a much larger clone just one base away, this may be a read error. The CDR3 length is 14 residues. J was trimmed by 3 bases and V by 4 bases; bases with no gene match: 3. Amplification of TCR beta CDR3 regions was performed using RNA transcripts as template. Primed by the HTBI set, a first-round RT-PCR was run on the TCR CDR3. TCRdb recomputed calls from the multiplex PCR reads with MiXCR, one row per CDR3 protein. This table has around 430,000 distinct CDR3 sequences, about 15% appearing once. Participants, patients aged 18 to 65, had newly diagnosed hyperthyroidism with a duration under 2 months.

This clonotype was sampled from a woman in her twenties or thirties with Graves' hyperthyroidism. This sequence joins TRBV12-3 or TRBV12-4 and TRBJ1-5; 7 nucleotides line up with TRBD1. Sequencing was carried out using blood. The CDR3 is CASSWTGNNQPQHF. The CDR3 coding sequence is TGTGCCAGCAGTTGGACAGGCAACAATCAGCCCCAGCATTTT.